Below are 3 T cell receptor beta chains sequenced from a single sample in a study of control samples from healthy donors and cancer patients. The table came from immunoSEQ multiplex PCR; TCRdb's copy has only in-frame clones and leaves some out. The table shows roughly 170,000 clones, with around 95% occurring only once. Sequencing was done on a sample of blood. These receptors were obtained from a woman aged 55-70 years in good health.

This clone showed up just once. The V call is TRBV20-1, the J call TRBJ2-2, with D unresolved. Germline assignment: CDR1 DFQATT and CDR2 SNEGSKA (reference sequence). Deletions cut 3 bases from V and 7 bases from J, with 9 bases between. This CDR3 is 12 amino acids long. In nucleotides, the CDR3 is TGCAGTGCTAGTGGGTGGGGCGGGGAGCTGTTTTTT. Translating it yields CSASGWGGELFF.

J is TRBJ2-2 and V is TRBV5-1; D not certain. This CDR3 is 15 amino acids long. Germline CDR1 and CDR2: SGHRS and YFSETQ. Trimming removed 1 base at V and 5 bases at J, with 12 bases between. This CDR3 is CASSLWSGTTGELFF. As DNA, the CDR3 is TGCGCCAGCAGCTTGTGGTCTGGAACGACCGGGGAGCTGTTTTTT.

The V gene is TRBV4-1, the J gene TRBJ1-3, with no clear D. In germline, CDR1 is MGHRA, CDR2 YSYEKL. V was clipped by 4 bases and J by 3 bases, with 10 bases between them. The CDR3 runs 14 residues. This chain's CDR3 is CASSLLLGGNTIYF. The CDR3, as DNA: TGCGCCAGCAGCCTATTATTAGGTGGAAACACCATATATTTT.